Reported below is one T cell receptor (beta chain). Its antigen is still unknown. The germline V gene has CDR1 SGHTA and CDR2 FQGTGA. The CDR3 extends over 16 amino acids. Trimming removed 1 base at V and 7 bases at J, with 17 bases between. This sample is part of a study of cytomegalovirus exposure and HLA in healthy donors. Study findings and constraints: HLA alleles showed associations with 15,000 to 20,000 TCR beta sequences in a later analysis, at a 0.05 false discovery rate.

The study sampled nominally healthy donors, though unrecorded immune exposures were likely. Researchers ran the PCR with 60 Vbeta and 13 Jbeta primers. Method: immunoSEQ multiplex PCR; TCRdb's copy keeps in-frame clones and lacks some. The sample has about 120,000 clones, 80% seen once. Sample: PBMCs. The source is a female donor in good health and CMV-seropositive. V gene TRBV7-3 combines with J gene TRBJ1-5; tentative D call: TRBD1 (6 bases). The CDR3 DNA sequence: TGTGCCAGCAGCTTAAAATGGGGGGCAGCGGGACAGCCCCAGCATTTT. Translation gives CASSLKWGAAGQPQHF. The whole variable domain, remainder taken from reference TRBV7-3 and TRBJ1-5, is GAGVSQTPSNKVTEKGKYVELRCDPISGHTALYWYRQSLGQGPEFLIYFQGTGAADDSGLPNDRFFAVRPEGSVSTLKIQRTERGDSAVYLCASSLKWGAAGQPQHFGDGTRLSIL.